The 26 T cell receptor beta chains below were found in one sample sequenced in a study of T cell responses to AZD1222 COVID-19 vaccine. TCRdb keeps only in-frame clones here, not all; method: immunoSEQ multiplex PCR. The table has over 100,000 clones, more than 70% seen once. The source material was peripheral blood, sampled on day 0 of AZD1222 vaccination. These receptors originate from an adult in good health.

The chain carries TRBV6-9 and TRBJ2-3; 8 bases fit TRBD2. With V trimmed by 4 bases and J by 0 bases, 3 bases remained unmatched. Germline lookup yields CDR1 MNHGY and CDR2 SVAAGI. The length of the CDR3 is 15 residues. The CDR3 region is CASSSLAGSTDTQYF. The CDR3 DNA sequence: TGTGCCAGCAGTTCGTTAGCGGGGAGCACAGATACGCAGTATTTT.

This clone was seen more than once but under ten times. The sample carries other DNA sequences with the same CDR3. The rearrangement joins TRBV19 to TRBJ1-1; TRBD1 agrees at 8 bases. Losses at the gene ends were 7 bases for V and 1 base for J; bases not matched to a gene: 5. The CDR3 has 14 residues. Per the germline V gene, CDR1 is LNHDA and CDR2 is SQIVND (reference sequence). DNA of the CDR3: TGTGCCAGTAATGAACAGGGGGGGAACACTGAAGCTTTCTTT. Translating it yields CASNEQGGNTEAFF. The full variable domain, its missing parts supplied by reference TRBV19 and TRBJ1-1, is DGGITQSPKYLFRKEGQNVTLSCEQNLNHDAMYWYRQDPGQGLRLIYYSQIVNDFQKGDIAEGYSVSREKKESFPLTVTSAQKNPTAFYLCASNEQGGNTEAFFGQGTRLTVV.

V gene TRBV27 combines with J gene TRBJ2-7; D may be TRBD1 (6 bases). Trimming removed 4 bases at V and 3 bases at J, with 16 bases between. The CDR3 has 15 residues. Germline-derived CDR1 and CDR2 are MNHEY and SMNVEV (reference sequence). The CDR3 DNA is TGTGCCAGCAGTTCCCCCCGGGACAAGAACTACGAGCAGTACTTC. Residues: CASSSPRDKNYEQYF.

The chain links TRBV28 to TRBJ2-4; possible D gene TRBD2, 6 bases. CDR1 is MDHEN and CDR2 is SYDVKM in the germline V gene. V dropped 8 bases and J dropped 3 bases, with 11 bases sitting between them. The CDR3 is made up of 13 amino acids. The CDR3 sequence: CASRRGGKNIQYF. Here the CDR3 DNA reads TGTGCCAGCCGGCGGGGAGGCAAAAACATTCAGTACTTC.

V is TRBV19 and J is TRBJ1-2; TRBD1 is a possible D gene (5 bases). V gave up 7 bases and J gave up 5 bases, with 17 bases separating them. In germline, CDR1 is LNHDA, CDR2 SQIVND (reference sequence). The CDR3 totals 14 residues. The CDR3 bases are TGTGCCAGTATTCCGAACGACAGAAGATATGGCTACACCTTC. This gives the protein CASIPNDRRYGYTF.

This clone showed up just once. The chain links TRBV5-1 to TRBJ2-7; 8 bases are shared with TRBD2. This CDR3 region has 16 residues. From germline, CDR1 is SGHRS and CDR2 YFSETQ. Losses at the gene ends were 3 bases for V and 1 base for J; bases not matched to a gene: 9. In DNA, the CDR3 is TGCGCCAGCAGCTCTTCCAGCGGGAGTGGGTCCTACGAGCAGTACTTC. This encodes CASSSSSGSGSYEQYF.

The rearrangement uses TRBV6-2 or TRBV6-3 and TRBJ1-2, with 10 positions matching TRBD1. CDR3 length equals 15 residues. V lost 2 bases and J lost 2; bases outside the gene matches: 2. Germline assignment: CDR1 MNHEY and CDR2 SVGEGT. The CDR3 DNA sequence: TGTGCCAGCAGTTACCCGGGACAGGGGAACTATGGCTACACCTTC. Its translation: CASSYPGQGNYGYTF.

In DNA form, the CDR3 reads TGTGCCAGCAGTGAATCAATCAGTACTAACTATGGCTACACCTTC. This codes for CASSESISTNYGYTF. V gene TRBV25-1 combines with J gene TRBJ1-2; D is undetermined. The CDR3 contains 15 residues. The germline V and J ends were trimmed by 1 base and 0 bases, with 9 bases remaining between them. Germline V gene data show CDR1 as MGHDK and CDR2 as SYGVNS.

This clone was detected only once. V is TRBV28 and J is TRBJ1-1, with D perhaps TRBD1 (6 bases). The CDR3 is 14 amino acids. Trimming stripped 3 bases from V and 4 bases from J, with 12 bases between. The germline V gene encodes CDR1 MDHEN and CDR2 SYDVKM. CDR3 amino acids: CASSFGGAATEAFF. The CDR3 DNA follows: TGTGCCAGCAGTTTCGGGGGGGCAGCCACTGAAGCTTTCTTT.

The V call is TRBV28, the J call TRBJ2-7; tentatively, D is TRBD1 (6 bases). Trimming shortened V by 5 bases and J by 2 bases, and 16 bases separated the two germline ends. Germline CDR1 and CDR2: MDHEN and SYDVKM. The CDR3 totals 15 residues. The CDR3 spells CASSPGQSRAYEQYF. In DNA form, the CDR3 reads TGTGCCAGCAGTCCCGGACAGTCCCGGGCCTACGAGCAGTACTTC.

V gene TRBV6-5 combines with J gene TRBJ2-7, with 7 bases aligning to TRBD2. This CDR3 is built from 14 residues. V shed 6 bases, J shed 0 bases, and the junction held 5 bases outside the gene matches. CDR1 MNHEY and CDR2 SVGAGI come from the germline V gene. CDR3 in amino acids: CASSRTSDSYEQYF. The CDR3 DNA reads TGTGCCAGCAGCCGTACTAGCGACTCCTACGAGCAGTACTTC.

The J gene is TRBJ1-1, the V gene TRBV6-5; 8 nucleotides agree with TRBD1. Germline V gives CDR1 MNHEY, CDR2 SVGAGI. The J segment lost 5 bases and the V segment lost 7 bases, leaving 6 bases of the junction unmatched. The CDR3 runs 13 residues. CDR3 in amino acids: CASTGTGKTEAFF. CDR3 sequence (DNA): TGTGCCAGCACCGGGACAGGAAAAACTGAAGCTTTCTTT.

The CDR3 spells CASSYVTNEQFF. CDR3 DNA sequence: TGTGCCAGCAGTTACGTTACCAATGAGCAGTTCTTC. V gene TRBV6-2 or TRBV6-3 combines with J gene TRBJ2-1; D unresolved. V lost 2 bases and J 6 bases, leaving 5 bases between the germline ends. The CDR3 extends over 12 amino acids. The germline V gene has CDR1 MNHEY and CDR2 SVGEGT.

The chain is built from TRBV20-1 and TRBJ2-1; 7 bases are shared with TRBD2. This CDR3 comprises 14 residues. CDR1 and CDR2 (germline): DFQATT, SNEGSKA (reference sequence). V shed 3 bases, J shed 8 bases, and the junction held 10 bases outside the gene matches. The CDR3 reads CSASTGLAADEQFF. The CDR3, as DNA: TGCAGTGCTAGTACGGGGCTAGCGGCGGATGAGCAGTTCTTC.

The rearrangement uses TRBV27 and TRBJ1-6; D possibly corresponds to TRBD1 (5 bases). Looked up from germline, CDR1 is MNHEY and CDR2 is SMNVEV (reference sequence). This CDR3 comprises 15 residues. Trimming left V 4 bases short and J 5 bases short, with 12 bases between. CDR3 sequence: CASSWDDRNNSPLHF. The CDR3 coding sequence is TGTGCCAGCAGTTGGGACGACCGAAATAATTCACCCCTCCACTTT.

This clone was detected a few times. The V and J genes are TRBV27 and TRBJ2-5; unclear D gene. Germline CDR1 reads MNHEY; CDR2 reads SMNVEV (reference sequence). This CDR3 spans 15 amino acids. V was pared by 3 bases and J by 4 bases, with 15 bases between. The CDR3 region is CASSFFSGRVETQYF. The DNA of the CDR3 is TGTGCCAGCAGTTTTTTCTCGGGTAGGGTAGAGACCCAGTACTTC.

The J gene is TRBJ2-7, the V gene TRBV5-8; D gene uncertain. CDR1 is SGHTS and CDR2 is YDEGEE in the germline V gene. This CDR3 is 12 amino acids long. The germline V and J ends were trimmed by 1 base and 6 bases, with 8 bases remaining between them. The DNA of the CDR3 is TGTGCCAGCAGCTTGAAAGGGCCCGAGCAGTACTTC. This gives the protein CASSLKGPEQYF.

This chain uses TRBV14 with TRBJ2-1; possibly TRBD1 for D (5 bases). Trimming removed 1 base from V and 9 bases from J, with 7 bases in between. Germline loops: CDR1 SGHDN, CDR2 FVKESK. This CDR3 contains 12 residues. The CDR3 region has the DNA TGTGCCAGCAGCCAAGTCAGGGTTGAGCAGTTCTTC. Protein: CASSQVRVEQFF.

The chain uses TRBV19 and TRBJ2-7; possibly TRBD1 for D (5 bases). Trimming shortened V by 3 bases and J by 5 bases, and 11 bases separated the two germline ends. CDR3 length: 13 amino acids. Germline CDR1 reads LNHDA; CDR2 reads SQIVND (reference sequence). The CDR3 DNA follows: TGTGCCAGTAGTATGGCGCAGGGCCACGAGCAGTACTTC. It specifies CASSMAQGHEQYF.

This sequence joins TRBV2 and TRBJ1-2, with D possibly matching TRBD1 (6 bases). This CDR3 spans 13 amino acids. Germline V gene lookup returns CDR1 SNHLY and CDR2 FYNNEI. V was clipped by 5 bases and J by 4 bases, with 11 bases between them. CDR3 in DNA: TGTGCCAGCAGTCGACAGGAGTCCTATGGCTACACCTTC. Protein sequence: CASSRQESYGYTF.

This clone has only one observation. The V gene is TRBV7-9, the J gene TRBJ1-4; D gene unclear. The V and J ends lost 3 bases and 13 bases respectively, with 12 bases between them. Germline V gives CDR1 SEHNR, CDR2 FQNEAQ (reference sequence). The CDR3 length is 12 residues. CDR3 in DNA: TGTGCCAGCAGCTTTATGAGTCTGGGACTGTTTTTT. This sequence encodes CASSFMSLGLFF.

In this sample, this clone turned up a few times. V and J are TRBV7-9 and TRBJ2-7; no definite D call. This CDR3 is 15 amino acids long. With 4 bases removed from V and 3 bases from J, the gap between germline ends came to 16 bases. Germline CDR1 is SEHNR and CDR2 is FQNEAQ (reference sequence). CDR3 amino acids: CASSSFGGANYEQYF. The CDR3 DNA sequence: TGTGCCAGCAGCTCCTTTGGTGGAGCGAACTACGAGCAGTACTTC. The full variable domain, in which reference TRBV7-9 and TRBJ2-7 provide the parts outside the CDR3, is DTGVSQNPRHKITKRGQNVTFRCDPISEHNRLYWYRQTLGQGPEFLTYFQNEAQLEKSRLLSDRFSAERPKGSFSTLEIQRTEQGDSAMYLCASSSFGGANYEQYFGPGTRLTVT.

The V call is TRBV5-6, the J call TRBJ2-5, with D tentatively TRBD2 (6 bases). The germline V gene encodes CDR1 SGHDT and CDR2 YYEEEE. Trimming took off 3 bases at V and 1 base at J, with 16 bases between the two ends. The CDR3 sequence is 16 residues long. The CDR3 sequence is CASSSPASGPQETQYF. As DNA, the CDR3 is TGTGCCAGCAGCTCCCCGGCAAGCGGGCCCCAAGAGACCCAGTACTTC.

This sequence joins TRBV29-1 and TRBJ1-1; TRBD1 aligns across 9 bases. The V gene end was trimmed by 6 bases and the J gene end by 4 bases; junction bases not matched to a gene: 6. Germline V gene lookup returns CDR1 SQVTM and CDR2 ANQGSEA. CDR3 length: 13 residues. CDR3 DNA: TGCAGCGTCACAGGGGGCGGGGTCACTGAAGCTTTCTTT. The encoded protein is CSVTGGGVTEAFF.

V and J are TRBV11-3 and TRBJ2-5; the D is unclear. V gave up 1 base and J gave up 4 bases, with 7 bases separating them. The germline V gene encodes CDR1 SGHNT and CDR2 YENEEA. The CDR3 is 13 residues long. The CDR3 spells CASSLGASETQYF. In DNA, the CDR3 is TGTGCCAGCAGCTTAGGAGCCTCAGAGACCCAGTACTTC.

The genes are TRBV11-2 and TRBJ2-3; 11 bases are a match to TRBD2. Trimming took 6 bases from V and 0 from J; bases not matched to a gene: 5. The germline CDR1 and CDR2 sequences are SGHAT and FQNNGV. CDR3 size: 16 residues. The CDR3 spells CASRRTSGPSTDTQYF. As DNA, the CDR3 is TGTGCCAGCAGGCGGACTAGCGGGCCTAGCACAGATACGCAGTATTTT.